The source of this TCR beta chain is a study of shared clonotypes between healthy human individuals. Looking at the study overall: CD4 naive and CD4 memory each took three plates per donor, while CD8 naive took two and CD8 memory one.

Generated by immunoSEQ multiplex PCR, the TCRdb table keeps only in-frame clones and is missing some. The table has more than 1 million clones, 75% to 85% seen once. In its sample, this clone was seen once. The TCR originated in a young man in good health. Some clones in this sample may be carry-over from other donors' samples. What was sequenced was memory CD4+ T cells from PBMCs. Stated subset: CD45RA-negative fraction.

The CDR3 loop reads CSAARGGGGGTDTQYF. The CDR3 DNA is TGCAGCGCCGCGAGGGGTGGCGGAGGGGGAACAGATACGCAGTATTTT. The chain couples TRBV29-1 to TRBJ2-3, with D possibly called TRBD1 or TRBD2 (6 bases each). Germline-derived CDR1 and CDR2 are SQVTM and ANQGSEA. Trimming left V 7 bases short and J 3 bases short, with 23 bases between. CDR3 size: 16 residues.